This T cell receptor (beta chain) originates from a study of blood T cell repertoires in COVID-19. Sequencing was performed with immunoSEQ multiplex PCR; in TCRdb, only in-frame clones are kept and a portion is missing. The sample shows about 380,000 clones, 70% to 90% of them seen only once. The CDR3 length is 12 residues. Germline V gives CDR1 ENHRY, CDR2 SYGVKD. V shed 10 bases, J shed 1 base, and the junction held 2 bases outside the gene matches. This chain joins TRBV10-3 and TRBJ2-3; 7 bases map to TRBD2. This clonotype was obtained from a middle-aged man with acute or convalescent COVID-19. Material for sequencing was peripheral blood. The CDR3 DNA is TGTGCCACCCGGGGGGGCACAGATACGCAGTATTTT. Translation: CATRGGTDTQYF.